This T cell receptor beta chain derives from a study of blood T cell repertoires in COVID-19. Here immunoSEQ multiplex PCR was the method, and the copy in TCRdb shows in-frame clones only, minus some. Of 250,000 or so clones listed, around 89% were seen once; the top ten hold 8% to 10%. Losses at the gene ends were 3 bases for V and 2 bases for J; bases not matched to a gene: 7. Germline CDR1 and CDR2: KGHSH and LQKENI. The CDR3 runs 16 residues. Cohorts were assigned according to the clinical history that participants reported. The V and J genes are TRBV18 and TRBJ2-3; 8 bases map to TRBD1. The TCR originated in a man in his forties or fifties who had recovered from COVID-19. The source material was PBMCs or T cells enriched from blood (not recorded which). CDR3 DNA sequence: TGTGCCAGCTCACCCTCCGGACAGGGAGCCACAGATACGCAGTATTTT. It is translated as CASSPSGQGATDTQYF.